The clone carrying this T cell receptor beta chain was recorded many times. Its matching antigen is unknown. The junction had 3 bases not matched to a gene; V was cut back by 4 bases and J by 5 bases. The CDR3 contains 13 residues. In germline, CDR1 is SQVTM, CDR2 ANQGSEA. This sample is part of a study of T-cell memory formation after mild COVID-19. The overall study: TCR clusters were largely donor specific. Study-wide findings and caveats: There were some responding clones in pre-infection memory, which suggested that cross-reactive memory had joined. Contracting clones, day 15 to 85, had balanced CD4/CD8, and later expanders favored CD4+.

Constant-segment-primed 5'RACE gave TCR alpha and TCR beta cDNA libraries with sample barcodes and UMIs. TCRdb passed the 5' RACE reads through MiXCR, listing each CDR3 protein once. This table has fewer than 550,000 distinct CDR3 sequences, approximately 20% appearing once. The clonotype originates from an adult woman who had mild COVID-19 (a few samples of this study predate the infection). Cell type and time point are not known. Sequencing was done on a sample of PBMCs or a T cell subset sorted from them (not recorded which). The genes are TRBV29-1 and TRBJ1-5; the match to TRBD1 covers 9 bases. CDR3 DNA sequence: TGCAGCGTTGGGTGGACAGGGGATCAGCCCCAGCATTTT. Translation: CSVGWTGDQPQHF. Full variable domain (rest looked up from reference TRBV29-1 and TRBJ1-5): SAVISQKPSRDICQRGTSLTIQCQVDSQVTMMFWYRQQPGQSLTLIATANQGSEATYESGFVIDKFPISRPNLTFSTLTVSNMSPEDSSIYLCSVGWTGDQPQHFGDGTRLSIL.